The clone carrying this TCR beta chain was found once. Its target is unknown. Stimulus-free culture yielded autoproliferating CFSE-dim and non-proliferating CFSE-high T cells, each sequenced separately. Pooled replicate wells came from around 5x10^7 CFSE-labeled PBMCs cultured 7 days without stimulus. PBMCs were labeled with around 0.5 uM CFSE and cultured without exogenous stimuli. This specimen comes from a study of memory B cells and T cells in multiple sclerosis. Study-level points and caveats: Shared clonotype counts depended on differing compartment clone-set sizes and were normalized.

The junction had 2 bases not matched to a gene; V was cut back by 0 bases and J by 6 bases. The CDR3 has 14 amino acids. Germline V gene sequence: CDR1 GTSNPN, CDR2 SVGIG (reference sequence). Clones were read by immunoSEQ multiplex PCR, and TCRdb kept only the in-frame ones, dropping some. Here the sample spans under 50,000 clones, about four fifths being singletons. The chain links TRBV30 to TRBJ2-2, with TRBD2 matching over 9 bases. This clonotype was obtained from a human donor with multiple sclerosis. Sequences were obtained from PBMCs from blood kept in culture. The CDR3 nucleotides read TGTGCCTGGAGTGTGCGGGGGGGACCCGGGGAGCTGTTTTTT. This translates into CAWSVRGGPGELFF.